This T cell receptor beta chain stems from a study of OX40 agonist ivuxolimab in advanced cancers. Whole-study context: Those treated in dose escalation had hepatocellular carcinoma, melanoma, renal cell cancer or head and neck cancer.

Profiled with immunoSEQ multiplex PCR; TCRdb holds only in-frame clones, not every one. The repertoire holds 50,000 or so clones, with about 86% as singletons. V shed 8 bases and J shed 10 bases, with 12 bases lying between them. The CDR3 totals 11 residues. Per germline, CDR1 MNHEY and CDR2 SVGAGI. Study-level points and caveats: Low normalized clonal expansion also occurred in some nonresponding patients.

A note on this clone: What it binds is unknown.

This receptor was taken from an adult with an advanced solid tumor such as melanoma, head and neck, liver or kidney cancer. This sample comprised CD4+ or CD8+ T cells sorted from blood, obtained in a trial of the OX40 agonist ivuxolimab. V is TRBV6-5 and J is TRBJ2-1; D call uncertain. The DNA of the CDR3 is TGTGCCAGCTCCTCCGGCGGCGAGCAGTTCTTC. Protein product: CASSSGGEQFF.